What follows are 20 T cell receptor beta chains derived from one specimen sequenced in a study of cytomegalovirus exposure and HLA in healthy donors. This PCR relied on a set of 60 Vbeta primers and 13 Jbeta primers. TCRdb keeps only in-frame clones here, not all; method: immunoSEQ multiplex PCR. Counted here are 200,000 to 300,000 clones, 82% occurring once; the ten biggest clones make up roughly 5%. Material for sequencing was PBMCs. Receptors were obtained from a woman aged 40 to 50 in good health and CMV-seropositive.

This chain joins TRBV7-2 and TRBJ1-2; perhaps TRBD1 as D (6 bases). Deletions cut 2 bases from V and 3 bases from J, with 10 bases between. The length of the CDR3 is 14 residues. CDR1 SGHTA and CDR2 FQGNSA come from the germline V gene. CDR3 DNA sequence: TGTGCCAGCAGCTTAAGGAGACAGGACTATGGCTACACCTTC. It yields the protein CASSLRRQDYGYTF.

In this sample, this clone turned up a few times. The chain uses TRBV5-6 and TRBJ2-3; tentative D call: TRBD1 (6 bases). The V and J ends lost 4 bases and 4 bases respectively, with 13 bases between them. The CDR3 loop spans 14 amino acids. In germline, CDR1 is SGHDT, CDR2 YYEEEE. This chain's CDR3 is CASSLIRGADTQYF. The CDR3 DNA reads TGTGCCAGCAGCCTTATCAGGGGTGCAGATACGCAGTATTTT.

The V and J genes are TRBV7-9 and TRBJ1-2; the D is unclear. CDR1 is SEHNR and CDR2 is FQNEAQ in the germline V gene (reference sequence). This CDR3 region has 11 residues. Trimming removed 10 bases at V and 7 bases at J, with 13 bases between. The CDR3 nucleotides are TGTGCCACCACGTCTCCGGGTGGCTACACCTTC. As protein: CATTSPGGYTF.

This clone came up once. V is TRBV5-1 and J is TRBJ1-2; D unresolved. V lost 0 bases and J lost 0, with 9 bases in between. This CDR3 spans 15 amino acids. Germline V gene sequence: CDR1 SGHRS, CDR2 YFSETQ. CDR3 coding DNA: TGCGCCAGCAGCTTGGAATCACTTTCTAACTATGGCTACACCTTC. This codes for CASSLESLSNYGYTF.

The genes are TRBV30 and TRBJ1-4, with a possible D match to TRBD1 (6 bases). This CDR3 has 11 residues. CDR1 is GTSNPN, CDR2 SVGIG, per germline (reference sequence). Trimming shortened V by 5 bases and J by 7 bases, and 8 bases separated the two germline ends. CDR3 in DNA: TGTGCCTGGGCAGGGGTTGAAAAACTGTTTTTT. This encodes CAWAGVEKLFF.

V usage is TRBV9 and J usage is TRBJ1-2, with D unresolved. Germline loops: CDR1 SGDLS, CDR2 YYNGEE. Trimming pared 2 bases from V and 3 bases from J, leaving 11 bases between. The CDR3 has 14 residues. In DNA form, the CDR3 reads TGTGCCAGCAGCGTTAACACCCGGGACTATGGCTACACCTTC. This sequence encodes CASSVNTRDYGYTF.

The chain recombines TRBV6-5 with TRBJ1-1; D not certain. The CDR3 covers 15 residues. Between the trimmed V and J ends, which lost 0 bases and 3 bases, there was a span of 11 bases. From germline, CDR1 is MNHEY and CDR2 SVGAGI. CDR3 nucleotide sequence: TGTGCCAGCAGTTACTCGAGACACCTATACACTGAAGCTTTCTTT. Translating gives CASSYSRHLYTEAFF.

This clone was counted a few times. The chain employs TRBV4-1 and TRBJ2-6; no firm D call. The CDR3 runs 16 residues. CDR1 is MGHRA, CDR2 YSYEKL, per germline. Trimming took 2 bases from V and 0 from J, leaving 8 bases between them. In DNA, the CDR3 is TGCGCCAGCAGCCAAACAGTTTCCTCTGGGGCCAACGTCCTGACTTTC. It is translated as CASSQTVSSGANVLTF.

The chain recombines TRBV5-8 with TRBJ2-3; D is perhaps TRBD2 (5 bases). Trimming shortened V by 3 bases and J by 0 bases, and 11 bases separated the two germline ends. The germline V gene has CDR1 SGHTS and CDR2 YDEGEE. The CDR3 extends over 15 amino acids. The CDR3 is CASSSDWASTDTQYF. The CDR3 bases are TGTGCCAGCAGCTCGGACTGGGCTAGCACAGATACGCAGTATTTT. Supplemented by reference TRBV5-8 and TRBJ2-3, the full variable domain reads EAGVTQSPTHLIKTRGQQATLRCSPISGHTSVYWYQQALGLGLQFLLWYDEGEERNRGNFPPRFSGRQFPNYSSELNVNALELEDSALYLCASSSDWASTDTQYFGPGTRLTVL.

The V call is TRBV10-1, the J call TRBJ2-1; D may be TRBD1 (5 bases). This CDR3 is built from 13 residues. Germline V CDR1 and CDR2: WNHNN, SYGVQD (reference sequence). Trimming stripped 1 base from V and 7 bases from J, with 8 bases between. CDR3 sequence (DNA): TGCGCCAGCAGTGAGTTTGGGGCGAATGAGCAGTTCTTC. Translation: CASSEFGANEQFF.

The rearrangement joins TRBV5-6 to TRBJ1-1; tentative D call: TRBD1 (6 bases). The V end lost 3 bases, the J end lost 1 base, and 10 bases lay between the germline ends. CDR1 is SGHDT, CDR2 YYEEEE, per germline. The CDR3 is made up of 14 amino acids. CDR3 residues: CASSSTGSNTEAFF. CDR3 coding DNA: TGTGCCAGCAGCTCTACAGGGTCGAACACTGAAGCTTTCTTT.

The rearrangement uses TRBV7-2 and TRBJ1-1, with D maybe TRBD1 (5 bases). V was cut by 3 bases and J by 6 bases, with 14 bases left in between. The CDR3 has 14 residues. Germline V gene lookup returns CDR1 SGHTA and CDR2 FQGNSA. The CDR3 DNA sequence: TGTGCCAGCAGCTTCCCGCAGGGTATCGCTGAAGCTTTCTTT. Translated, it gives CASSFPQGIAEAFF.

V is TRBV7-2 and J is TRBJ1-2; 8 bases are shared with TRBD1. There are 14 residues in the CDR3. Looked up from germline, CDR1 is SGHTA and CDR2 is FQGNSA. Losses at the gene ends were 4 bases for V and 5 bases for J; bases not matched to a gene: 6. CDR3 in amino acids: CASSSAGTGYGYTF. The DNA for the CDR3 is TGTGCCAGCAGCTCCGCCGGGACAGGATATGGCTACACCTTC. Looking up the rest from reference TRBV7-2 and TRBJ1-2 gives the full variable domain: GAGVSQSPSNKVTEKGKDVELRCDPISGHTALYWYRQSLGQGLEFLIYFQGNSAPDKSGLPSDRFSAERTGGSVSTLTIQRTQQEDSAVYLCASSSAGTGYGYTFGSGTRLTVV.

The chain has TRBV7-2 and TRBJ2-2; 9 bases align to TRBD2. Germline lookup yields CDR1 SGHTA and CDR2 FQGNSA. The CDR3 contains 15 residues. The trim removed 5 bases at V and 5 bases at J, leaving 6 bases unmatched. CDR3 nucleotides: TGTGCCAGCAGCATTACTAGCGGGTTTACCGGGGAGCTGTTTTTT. Protein sequence: CASSITSGFTGELFF.

This chain connects TRBV6-5 to TRBJ2-4; the match to TRBD2 covers 12 bases. Germline CDR1 is MNHEY and CDR2 is SVGAGI. V was clipped by 9 bases and J by 7 bases; unmatched bases: 10. This CDR3 region has 15 residues. The CDR3 is CASRASGGARNIQYF. Written as DNA, the CDR3 is TGTGCCAGTAGGGCTAGCGGGGGGGCAAGGAACATTCAGTACTTC.

The chain combines TRBV7-2 with TRBJ2-1; TRBD2 might be the D (6 bases). Germline-derived CDR1 and CDR2 are SGHTA and FQGNSA. This CDR3 region has 12 residues. V was clipped by 1 base and J by 15 bases, with 13 bases between them. CDR3 protein: CASSLVRGALFF. The CDR3 nucleotides read TGTGCCAGCAGCTTAGTTCGCGGGGCCCTGTTCTTC.

The rearrangement links TRBV5-1 to TRBJ2-3, with TRBD2 matching over 8 bases. V gave up 3 bases and J gave up 6 bases; unmatched junction bases: 9. CDR3 length: 15 residues. Germline CDR1 reads SGHRS; CDR2 reads YFSETQ. Here the CDR3 reads CASSSPVAGTDTQYF. As DNA, the CDR3 is TGCGCCAGCAGCTCCCCAGTAGCGGGAACGGATACGCAGTATTTT.

The rearrangement uses TRBV6-5 and TRBJ2-7; 9 bases match TRBD1. After removal of 6 bases from V and 6 bases from J, the junction contained 12 bases not matched to a gene. The length of the CDR3 is 15 residues. CDR1 MNHEY and CDR2 SVGAGI come from the germline V gene. Here the CDR3 reads CASSLPGQGTLEQYF. The CDR3, as DNA: TGTGCCAGCAGCTTGCCGGGACAGGGTACGCTCGAGCAGTACTTC.

This CDR3 is CASSIFRASGELFF. CDR3 bases: TGTGCCAGTAGTATCTTCAGGGCCTCCGGGGAGCTGTTTTTT. The chain combines TRBV19 with TRBJ2-2; D perhaps matches TRBD1 (5 bases). With 3 bases removed from V and 6 bases from J, the gap between germline ends came to 11 bases. The V gene's germline CDR1 is LNHDA and CDR2 SQIVND (reference sequence). The CDR3 spans 14 residues.

This chain connects TRBV25-1 to TRBJ1-2; D is uncertain. The CDR3 is made up of 18 amino acids. The V and J ends lost 1 base and 8 bases respectively, with 26 bases between them. The germline V gene encodes CDR1 MGHDK and CDR2 SYGVNS. The CDR3 region is CASSESRVSGYLSGGYTF. CDR3 bases: TGTGCCAGCAGTGAATCGCGGGTTTCTGGATACCTTTCGGGAGGCTACACCTTC.